Listed here are 17 T cell receptor beta chains from one sample, sequenced in a study of early T cells in non-severe SARS-CoV-2 infection. A single record per CDR3 protein comes from TCRdb applying MiXCR to the 5' RACE reads. The profile shows 40,000 to 50,000 distinct CDR3 sequences, about 7% of them singletons. Material for sequencing was whole blood. These receptors came from an adult who was a healthcare worker with PCR-confirmed SARS-CoV-2 infection or an uninfected control (not recorded which).

This clonotype was picked up a small number of times. V gene TRBV7-2 combines with J gene TRBJ2-2; TRBD2 aligns across 8 bases. This CDR3 is 15 amino acids long. CDR1 SGHTA and CDR2 FQGNSA come from the germline V gene. V dropped 1 base and J dropped 6; count of bases not matched to a gene: 4. The DNA of the CDR3 is TGTGCCAGCAGCTTAGTCCCCGGGGGGGCCGGGGAGCTGTTTTTT. This sequence encodes CASSLVPGGAGELFF.

The chain recombines TRBV4-1 with TRBJ2-3; D is ambiguous. Trimming left V 0 bases short and J 3 bases short, with 10 bases between. The CDR3 is 15 amino acids. Germline CDR1 and CDR2: MGHRA and YSYEKL. CDR3 region: CASSQELAFTDTQYF. The CDR3 DNA reads TGCGCCAGCAGCCAAGAGCTGGCTTTTACAGATACGCAGTATTTT.

This clonotype occurred a few times. The CDR3 sequence: CASSQGGDEQYF. DNA for the CDR3: TGTGCCAGCAGCCAAGGGGGGGACGAGCAGTACTTC. The V and J genes are TRBV3-1 and TRBJ2-7; possible D gene TRBD2, 6 bases. Germline assignment: CDR1 LGHDT and CDR2 YNNKEL (reference sequence). This CDR3 is built from 12 residues. The V end lost 1 base, the J end lost 5 bases, and 6 bases lay between the germline ends.

The chain is built from TRBV3-1 and TRBJ1-5; D is unresolved. The CDR3 length is 12 residues. Germline V gene sequence: CDR1 LGHDT, CDR2 YNNKEL (reference sequence). The V and J ends lost 0 bases and 7 bases respectively, with 4 bases between them. The CDR3 DNA sequence: TGTGCCAGCAGCCAAGACAGACAGCCCCAGCATTTT. Amino acid sequence: CASSQDRQPQHF.

This clonotype was seen a few times. The V and J genes are TRBV27 and TRBJ1-6; no firm D call. In germline, CDR1 is MNHEY, CDR2 SMNVEV (reference sequence). The V end lost 2 bases, the J end lost 4 bases, and 6 bases lay between the germline ends. The CDR3 runs 14 residues. The CDR3 DNA is TGTGCCAGCAGTTTAGGAGATTATAATTCACCCCTCCACTTT. Protein product: CASSLGDYNSPLHF.

Ten or more counts support this clonotype. The V gene is TRBV7-9, the J gene TRBJ1-4, with D possibly TRBD1 on 6 matching bases. The CDR3 has 15 residues. The germline V and J ends were trimmed by 11 bases and 8 bases, with 24 bases remaining between them. Germline CDR1 and CDR2: SEHNR and FQNEAQ (reference sequence). CDR3 coding DNA: TGTGCCGGAGCCCGAGAACAGACAGGTTTCGAAAAACTGTTTTTT. It codes for CAGAREQTGFEKLFF.

There are a few counts of this clonotype. This chain connects TRBV7-8 to TRBJ2-3, with D tentatively TRBD1 (5 bases). Germline CDR1 is SGHVS and CDR2 is FQNEAQ. V dropped 2 bases and J dropped 1 base, with 7 bases sitting between them. This CDR3 has 14 residues. The CDR3 loop reads CASSLQTGTDTQYF. CDR3 sequence (DNA): TGTGCCAGCAGCTTACAGACAGGCACAGATACGCAGTATTTT.

This clonotype is medium-sized (0.01 to 0.1%). The V call is TRBV20-1, the J call TRBJ2-5, with D tentatively TRBD2 (6 bases). V lost 1 base, J lost 5 bases, and 14 bases lay in between. This CDR3 has 14 residues. Germline loops: CDR1 DFQATT, CDR2 SNEGSKA (reference sequence). The CDR3, as DNA: TGCAGTGCTAGAGTAAGGGGCGGGACGGAGACCCAGTACTTC. Its protein product is CSARVRGGTETQYF.

This clonotype has a count of ten or more. The gene calls are TRBV7-9 and TRBJ1-3; TRBD1 matches 8 bases. This CDR3 comprises 16 residues. From germline, CDR1 is SEHNR and CDR2 FQNEAQ (reference sequence). Trimming took 5 bases from V and 2 from J; bases not matched to a gene: 8. The CDR3 bases are TGTGCCAGCAGCACGACAGGGGAAGTAGCTGGAAACACCATATATTTT. Amino acid sequence: CASSTTGEVAGNTIYF. The entire variable domain, with the rest obtained from reference TRBV7-9 and TRBJ1-3, is as follows: DTGVSQNPRHKITKRGQNVTFRCDPISEHNRLYWYRQTLGQGPEFLTYFQNEAQLEKSRLLSDRFSAERPKGSFSTLEIQRTEQGDSAMYLCASSTTGEVAGNTIYFGEGSWLTVV.

This clonotype has ten or more counts. The V and J genes are TRBV11-2 and TRBJ2-1; a weak D match, TRBD2 (7 bases). The CDR3 covers 13 residues. The V and J ends lost 5 bases and 15 bases respectively, with 20 bases between them. CDR1 is SGHAT and CDR2 is FQNNGV in the germline V gene. CDR3 loop: CASSLQAGAFGFF. The CDR3 region has the DNA TGTGCCAGCAGCCTCCAGGCGGGGGCCTTTGGGTTCTTC.

The rearrangement uses TRBV6-4 and TRBJ2-7, with a tentative D call TRBD2 (5 bases). This CDR3 contains 12 residues. Germline V gene sequence: CDR1 MRHNA, CDR2 SNTAGT. V lost 6 bases to trimming and J lost 6 bases, with 12 bases between them. The CDR3 nucleotides read TGTGCCAGCAGCGTTGTGGGGAGCGAGCAGTACTTC. The encoded protein is CASSVVGSEQYF.

CDR3 sequence (DNA): TGTGCCAGCAGTTATGGAGGCGGCTCCTACGAGCAGTACTTC. This translates into CASSYGGGSYEQYF. This chain joins TRBV6-6 and TRBJ2-7; D might be TRBD2 (5 bases). Deletions cut 3 bases from V and 0 bases from J, with 9 bases between. The CDR3 runs to 14 residues. Germline loops: CDR1 MNHNY, CDR2 SVGAGI (reference sequence).

This clonotype was detected a few times. CDR3 region: CASSFVDRADYEQYF. The DNA for the CDR3 is TGTGCCAGCAGCTTCGTGGACAGGGCAGACTACGAGCAGTACTTC. The chain joins TRBV5-4 to TRBJ2-7, with 8 bases lining up with TRBD1. V was pared by 2 bases and J by 3 bases, with 7 bases of the junction left unmatched. This CDR3 region has 15 residues. Germline V gives CDR1 SGHNT, CDR2 YYREEE (reference sequence).

J is TRBJ2-3 and V is TRBV29-1; possibly TRBD1 for D (6 bases). V was shortened by 3 bases and J by 0 bases, with 13 bases between the two germline ends. The germline V gene has CDR1 SQVTM and CDR2 ANQGSEA. The CDR3 has 15 residues. CDR3 coding DNA: TGCAGCGTTGAGTTCAGGGGCCTAAGCACAGATACGCAGTATTTT. Translated: CSVEFRGLSTDTQYF.

At least ten counts were recorded for this clonotype. The chain recombines TRBV6-6 with TRBJ1-5; D possibly corresponds to TRBD1 (5 bases). The V and J ends lost 0 bases and 6 bases respectively, with 12 bases between them. The germline gives CDR1 MNHNY, CDR2 SVGAGI (reference sequence). This CDR3 contains 15 residues. The CDR3 protein is CASSYSMTDPQPQHF. For the CDR3, the DNA is TGTGCCAGCAGTTACTCGATGACAGATCCTCAGCCCCAGCATTTT.

The table lists this clonotype with many counts. The chain employs TRBV20-1 and TRBJ1-1; a possible D gene is TRBD1 (5 bases). The germline gives CDR1 DFQATT, CDR2 SNEGSKA (reference sequence). Trimming removed 6 bases at V and 8 bases at J, with 19 bases between. The CDR3 is 13 residues long. As DNA, the CDR3 is TGCAGTGCGAAACAGGCGGGGACTATGGAAGCTTTCTTT. This encodes CSAKQAGTMEAFF.

The V call is TRBV10-3, the J call TRBJ1-2; the D gene is possibly TRBD1 (6 bases). This CDR3 is 16 amino acids long. Looked up from germline, CDR1 is ENHRY and CDR2 is SYGVKD. V lost 3 bases, J lost 0 bases, and 14 bases lay in between. The CDR3 coding sequence is TGTGCCATCAGTGATCCTCGACAGGTAGCTAACTATGGCTACACCTTC. Amino acid sequence: CAISDPRQVANYGYTF.